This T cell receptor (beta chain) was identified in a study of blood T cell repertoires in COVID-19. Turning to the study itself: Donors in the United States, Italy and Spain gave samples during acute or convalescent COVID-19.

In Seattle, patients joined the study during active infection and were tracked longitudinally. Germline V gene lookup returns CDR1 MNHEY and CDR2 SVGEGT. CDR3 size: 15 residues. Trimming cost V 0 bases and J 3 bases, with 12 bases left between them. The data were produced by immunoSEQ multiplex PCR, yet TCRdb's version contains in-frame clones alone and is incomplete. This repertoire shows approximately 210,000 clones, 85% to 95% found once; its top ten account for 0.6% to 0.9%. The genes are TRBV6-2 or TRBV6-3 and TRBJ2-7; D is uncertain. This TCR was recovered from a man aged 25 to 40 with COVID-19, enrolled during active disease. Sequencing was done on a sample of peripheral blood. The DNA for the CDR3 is TGTGCCAGCAGTTACTCTCGGTCCCTAATCTACGAGCAGTACTTC. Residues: CASSYSRSLIYEQYF.